This T cell receptor (beta chain) derives from a study of metastatic and nonmetastatic thyroid tumors. About the study: Repertoires from malignant and benign thyroid patients were compared across blood and tumor or nodule tissue.

Every patient was untreated before thyroid surgery. The sample holds one count of this clone. Germline CDR1 SGHAT, CDR2 FQNNGV. Trimming cost V 5 bases and J 4 bases, with 9 bases left between them. The CDR3 is made up of 13 amino acids. TCRdb reprocessed the PCR reads using MiXCR. The sample consists of over 15,000 clones, 25% to 30% of them appearing once. This TCR was recovered from a female donor with papillary thyroid cancer or a benign thyroid nodule (not recorded which). Some clones in this sample may be carry-over from other donors' samples. The source material was tumor tissue. This sequence joins TRBV11-2 and TRBJ1-3; tentatively, D is TRBD1 (5 bases). The CDR3 DNA is TGTGCCAGCAGCACCGGGGGAGGAAACACCATATATTTT. Translation: CASSTGGGNTIYF.